This TCR beta chain was identified in a study of T cells in Graves' hyperthyroidism and ophthalmopathy. Turning to this clonotype: A read error may produce the germline difference seen at one junction end.

The CDR3 runs to 14 residues. Germline CDR1 reads SGHNT; CDR2 reads YENEEA. The CDR3 regions of TCR beta were amplified from RNA transcripts. Initially, a first-round RT-PCR of the TCR CDR3 employed the HTBI primer set. Each CDR3 protein is one row after TCRdb ran MiXCR on the multiplex PCR reads. The sample has approximately 640,000 distinct CDR3 sequences, 15% to 20% seen once; the top ten hold 3% to 4.5%. The material sequenced was blood. The receptor's source is a woman aged 25 to 45 with Graves' hyperthyroidism. The chain combines TRBV11-3 with TRBJ2-7; no firm D call. In DNA form, the CDR3 reads TGTGCCAGCAGCTTAGATCCCGGCCCCTACAAGCAGTACTTC. Its protein product is CASSLDPGPYKQYF. The full variable domain, its missing parts supplied by reference TRBV11-3 and TRBJ2-7, is EAGVVQSPRYKIIEKKQPVAFWCNPISGHNTLYWYLQNLGQGPELLIRYENEEAVDDSQLPKDRFSAERLKGVDSTLKIQPAELGDSAVYLCASSLDPGPYKQYFGPGTRLTVT.